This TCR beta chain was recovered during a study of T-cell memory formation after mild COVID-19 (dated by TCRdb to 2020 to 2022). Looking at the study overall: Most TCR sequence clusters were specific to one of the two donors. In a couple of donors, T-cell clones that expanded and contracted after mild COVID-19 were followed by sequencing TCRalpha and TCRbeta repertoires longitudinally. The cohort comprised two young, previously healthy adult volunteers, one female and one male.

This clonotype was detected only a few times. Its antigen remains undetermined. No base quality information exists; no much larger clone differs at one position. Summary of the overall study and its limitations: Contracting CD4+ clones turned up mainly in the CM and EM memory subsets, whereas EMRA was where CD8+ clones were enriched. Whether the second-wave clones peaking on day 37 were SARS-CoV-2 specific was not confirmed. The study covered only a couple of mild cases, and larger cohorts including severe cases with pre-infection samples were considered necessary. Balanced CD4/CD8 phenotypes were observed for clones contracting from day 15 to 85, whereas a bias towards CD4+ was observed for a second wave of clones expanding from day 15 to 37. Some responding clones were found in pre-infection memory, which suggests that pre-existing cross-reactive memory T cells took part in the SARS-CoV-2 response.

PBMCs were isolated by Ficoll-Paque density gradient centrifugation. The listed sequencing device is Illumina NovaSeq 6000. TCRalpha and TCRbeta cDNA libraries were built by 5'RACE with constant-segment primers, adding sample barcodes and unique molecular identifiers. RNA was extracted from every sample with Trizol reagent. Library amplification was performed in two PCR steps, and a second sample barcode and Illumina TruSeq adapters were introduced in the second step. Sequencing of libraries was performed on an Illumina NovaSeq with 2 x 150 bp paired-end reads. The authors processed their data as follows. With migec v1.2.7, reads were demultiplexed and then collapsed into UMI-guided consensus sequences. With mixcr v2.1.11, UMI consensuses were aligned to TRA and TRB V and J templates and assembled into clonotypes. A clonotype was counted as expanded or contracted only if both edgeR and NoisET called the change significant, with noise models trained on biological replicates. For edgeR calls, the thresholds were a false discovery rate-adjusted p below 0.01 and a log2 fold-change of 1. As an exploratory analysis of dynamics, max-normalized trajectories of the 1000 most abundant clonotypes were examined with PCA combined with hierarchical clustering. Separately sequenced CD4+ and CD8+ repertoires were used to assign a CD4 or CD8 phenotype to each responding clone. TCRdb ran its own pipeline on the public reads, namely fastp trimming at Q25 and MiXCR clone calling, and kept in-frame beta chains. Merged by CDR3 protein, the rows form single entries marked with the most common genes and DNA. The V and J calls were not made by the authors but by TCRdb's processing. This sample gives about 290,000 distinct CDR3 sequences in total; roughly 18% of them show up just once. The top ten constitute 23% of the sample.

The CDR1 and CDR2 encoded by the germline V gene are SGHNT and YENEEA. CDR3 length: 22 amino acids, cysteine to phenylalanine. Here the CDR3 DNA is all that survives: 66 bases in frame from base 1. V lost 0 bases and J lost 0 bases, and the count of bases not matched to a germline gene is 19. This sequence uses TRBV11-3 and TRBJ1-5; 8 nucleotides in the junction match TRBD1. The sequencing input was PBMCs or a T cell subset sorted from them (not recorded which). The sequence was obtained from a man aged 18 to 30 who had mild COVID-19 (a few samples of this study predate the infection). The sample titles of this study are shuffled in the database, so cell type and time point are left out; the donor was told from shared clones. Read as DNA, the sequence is TGTGCCAGCAGCTTAGATTCCGTCAGAAGGGACAGGATTCTCGGTAGCAATCAGCCCCAGCATTTT. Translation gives CASSLDSVRRDRILGSNQPQHF.